A single sample gave rise to the 32 T cell receptor beta chains below, sequenced in a study of identical twins. MiXCR, applied by TCRdb to the 5' RACE reads, yields one record per CDR3 protein. The sample has around 690,000 distinct CDR3 sequences, over 20% seen once. The sample was also linked to a second study, of T cells expressing NK-cell markers.

The sequenced material came from PBMCs. The receptors here all came from a woman aged 18-30 years in good health.

This clonotype was detected a few times. The CDR3 region has the DNA TGTGCCAGCAGTGAGGCTAGCTCGGCCGGGGAGCTGTTTTTT. It specifies CASSEASSAGELFF. The rearrangement links TRBV2 to TRBJ2-2; D may be TRBD2 (5 bases). V dropped 3 bases and J dropped 6 bases, with 11 bases sitting between them. Germline V CDR1 and CDR2: SNHLY, FYNNEI. The CDR3 has 14 amino acids. Full variable domain (remainder filled in from reference TRBV2 and TRBJ2-2): EPEVTQTPSHQVTQMGQEVILRCVPISNHLYFYWYRQILGQKVEFLVSFYNNEISEKSEIFDDQFSVERPDGSNFTLKIRSTKLEDSAMYFCASSEASSAGELFFGEGSRLTVL.

The chain has TRBV5-4 and TRBJ2-7; 10 bases are a match to TRBD2. The CDR3 contains 16 residues. The ends lost 4 bases at V and 4 bases at J; junction bases unmatched: 11. CDR1 SGHNT and CDR2 YYREEE come from the germline V gene (reference sequence). The CDR3 region is CASSMIWTSGDYEQYF. The CDR3 nucleotides are TGTGCCAGCAGCATGATATGGACTAGCGGAGATTACGAGCAGTACTTC.

This chain joins TRBV6-1 and TRBJ2-7, with TRBD2 matching over 10 bases. The germline gives CDR1 MNHNS, CDR2 SASEGT. V was pared by 6 bases and J by 3 bases, with 11 bases of the junction left unmatched. The CDR3 covers 16 residues. The CDR3 loop is CASSSKRLAGSYEQYF. CDR3 coding DNA: TGTGCCAGCAGCTCGAAAAGACTAGCGGGTAGCTACGAGCAGTACTTC.

This clonotype was detected ten times or more. This chain uses TRBV20-1 with TRBJ1-6, with D possibly TRBD1 on 6 matching bases. Between the trimmed V and J ends, which lost 1 base and 7 bases, there was a span of 14 bases. In germline, CDR1 is DFQATT, CDR2 SNEGSKA (reference sequence). The CDR3 is 15 amino acids. The CDR3 loop is CSARVVEQGNSPLHF. DNA of the CDR3: TGCAGTGCTAGAGTTGTCGAACAGGGAAATTCACCCCTCCACTTT.

The chain has TRBV6-2 or TRBV6-3 and TRBJ1-1; D remains unclear. CDR1 is MNHEY and CDR2 is SVGEGT in the germline V gene. V was shortened by 10 bases and J by 4 bases, with 13 bases between the two germline ends. The CDR3 has 12 amino acids. The CDR3 spells CATGPAATEAFF. The CDR3 bases are TGTGCCACTGGACCCGCGGCCACTGAAGCTTTCTTT.

This chain connects TRBV27 to TRBJ2-3; 7 nucleotides match TRBD2. The CDR3 runs to 15 residues. Trimming removed 3 bases from V and 5 bases from J; junction bases left unmatched: 8. Germline CDR1 MNHEY, CDR2 SMNVEV (reference sequence). The CDR3 protein is CASSFFAGVGDTQYF. CDR3 in DNA: TGTGCCAGCAGTTTTTTTGCGGGGGTAGGAGATACGCAGTATTTT.

The sample holds many counts of this clonotype. This rearrangement joins TRBV7-6 to TRBJ2-7, with TRBD1 as a possible D gene (6 bases). The germline gives CDR1 SGHVS, CDR2 FNYEAQ. This CDR3 region has 13 residues. The V end lost 5 bases, the J end lost 6 bases, and 14 bases lay between the germline ends. This CDR3 is CASSPGTPLEQYF. CDR3 coding DNA: TGTGCCAGCAGCCCAGGGACACCCCTCGAGCAGTACTTC. The full variable domain, with the rest looked up from reference TRBV7-6 and TRBJ2-7, is GAGVSQSPRYKVTKRGQDVALRCDPISGHVSLYWYRQALGQGPEFLTYFNYEAQQDKSGLPNDRFSAERPEGSISTLTIQRTEQRDSAMYRCASSPGTPLEQYFGPGTRLTVT.

This clonotype was recorded a few times. The chain links TRBV5-6 to TRBJ2-1, with 8 bases lining up with TRBD2. Losses at the gene ends were 4 bases for V and 5 bases for J; bases not matched to a gene: 11. The CDR3 covers 16 residues. The germline gives CDR1 SGHDT, CDR2 YYEEEE. DNA of the CDR3: TGTGCCAGCAGCCGTTTGTTCGGGAGGGTAAACAATGAGCAGTTCTTC. It yields the protein CASSRLFGRVNNEQFF.

The rearrangement links TRBV5-1 to TRBJ2-1, with 7 bases fitting TRBD2. The CDR3 totals 16 residues. The germline CDR1 and CDR2 sequences are SGHRS and YFSETQ. Trimming removed 5 bases from V and 5 bases from J; junction bases left unmatched: 13. CDR3 nucleotides: TGCGCCAGCAGGGTCTTAGATGGACGGGAGGACAATGAGCAGTTCTTC. It is translated as CASRVLDGREDNEQFF.

This clonotype occurred many times. The chain couples TRBV5-1 to TRBJ2-2; 9 nucleotides line up with TRBD2. The germline CDR1 and CDR2 sequences are SGHRS and YFSETQ. The V and J ends lost 4 bases and 12 bases, in that order; junction bases with no gene match: 13. This CDR3 is 15 amino acids long. CDR3 region: CASSLTSGHGIQLFF. The CDR3 bases are TGCGCCAGCAGCCTGACTAGCGGCCACGGTATACAGCTGTTTTTT.

The sample holds many counts of this clonotype. The chain joins TRBV20-1 to TRBJ1-1; 10 bases fit TRBD1. Trimming removed 5 bases from V and 1 base from J; junction bases left unmatched: 1. Germline CDR1 DFQATT, CDR2 SNEGSKA (reference sequence). The CDR3 has 13 residues. CDR3 nucleotides: TGCAGTGCTGGACAGGGGGGGAACACTGAAGCTTTCTTT. Its protein product is CSAGQGGNTEAFF.

The rearrangement joins TRBV12-5 to TRBJ1-5, with D tentatively TRBD1 (5 bases). Germline V gene lookup returns CDR1 LGHNT and CDR2 FRNRAP. V was pared by 4 bases and J by 11 bases, with 18 bases between. This CDR3 comprises 14 residues. CDR3 protein: CASGSGTPLGAQHF. The CDR3 region has the DNA TGTGCTAGTGGTTCCGGGACCCCCTTGGGGGCCCAGCATTTT.

This clonotype was picked up a small number of times. This CDR3 is CASSFGINTEAFF. The CDR3 nucleotides are TGTGCCAGCAGTTTTGGGATAAACACTGAAGCTTTCTTT. This chain connects TRBV12-3 or TRBV12-4 to TRBJ1-1, with unresolved D. The CDR3 has 13 residues. Trimming removed 3 bases from V and 2 bases from J, with 7 bases in between.

The CDR3: CASTRERGYTF. In DNA form, the CDR3 reads TGTGCCAGCACCCGGGAGAGAGGCTACACCTTC. The chain combines TRBV6-1 with TRBJ1-2; D remains unclear. V was shortened by 7 bases and J by 8 bases, with 11 bases between the two germline ends. In germline, CDR1 is MNHNS, CDR2 SASEGT. The CDR3 runs to 11 residues.

The chain carries TRBV6-1 and TRBJ2-1; TRBD2 matches 10 bases. CDR1 MNHNS and CDR2 SASEGT come from the germline V gene. Trimming took 8 bases from V and 3 from J; bases not matched to a gene: 4. CDR3 length equals 14 residues. The CDR3 region has the DNA TGTGCCAGCCTCTCTAGCGGGGGCTACAATGAGCAGTTCTTC. Its protein is CASLSSGGYNEQFF.

V usage is TRBV2 and J usage is TRBJ2-7; D is perhaps TRBD1 (5 bases). V was shortened by 5 bases and J by 5 bases, with 10 bases between the two germline ends. This CDR3 has 12 amino acids. Germline loops: CDR1 SNHLY, CDR2 FYNNEI. CDR3 nucleotides: TGTGCCAGCAGTTTCACAGGTAACGAGCAGTACTTC. Amino acids: CASSFTGNEQYF.

V and J are TRBV5-1 and TRBJ1-6; 7 bases map to TRBD1. This CDR3 spans 15 amino acids. The germline V gene encodes CDR1 SGHRS and CDR2 YFSETQ. With V trimmed by 5 bases and J by 0 bases, 2 bases remained unmatched. The CDR3 DNA follows: TGCGCCAGCAGTGGGGACAGCTCCTATAATTCACCCCTCCACTTT. The encoded protein is CASSGDSSYNSPLHF.

This clonotype was seen only a few times. The chain carries TRBV29-1 and TRBJ2-1; TRBD2 might be the D (7 bases). V was clipped by 7 bases and J by 10 bases, with 17 bases between them. Germline loops: CDR1 SQVTM, CDR2 ANQGSEA. CDR3 size: 12 residues. The CDR3 loop reads CSGGGRASEQFF. The CDR3 DNA reads TGCAGCGGAGGGGGGAGGGCCTCCGAGCAGTTCTTC.

This chain joins TRBV2 and TRBJ2-7; TRBD2 might be the D (6 bases). The CDR3 loop spans 15 amino acids. The V and J ends lost 6 bases and 2 bases respectively, with 17 bases between them. Germline assignment: CDR1 SNHLY and CDR2 FYNNEI. CDR3 residues: CASRASRDGTYEQYF. The CDR3, as DNA: TGTGCCAGCAGAGCCTCGCGGGACGGGACCTACGAGCAGTACTTC.

The CDR3 loop reads CASSLVAADTQYF. The CDR3 nucleotides are TGTGCCAGCAGCTTAGTAGCCGCAGATACGCAGTATTTT. The chain is built from TRBV7-9 and TRBJ2-3; D call uncertain. The CDR3 extends over 13 amino acids. Germline V gene sequence: CDR1 SEHNR, CDR2 FQNEAQ (reference sequence). V was shortened by 1 base and J by 4 bases, with 6 bases between the two germline ends.

This clonotype was seen a handful of times. The chain links TRBV6-1 to TRBJ2-1, with 9 bases fitting TRBD1. The CDR3 sequence is 18 residues long. V lost 4 bases to trimming and J lost 0 bases; unmatched junction nucleotides: 10. Germline V lookup: CDR1 MNHNS, CDR2 SASEGT. The CDR3 DNA follows: TGTGCCAGCAGTGGACAGGGGGATCGACGTAGCTCCTACAATGAGCAGTTCTTC. Protein product: CASSGQGDRRSSYNEQFF.

This clonotype was counted between two and nine times. This chain connects TRBV7-9 to TRBJ1-6; D unclear. V lost 5 bases and J lost 10, with 15 bases in between. CDR1 is SEHNR, CDR2 FQNEAQ, per germline (reference sequence). The CDR3 spans 14 residues. The CDR3 sequence is CASSPTDNRSPLHF. The CDR3 DNA follows: TGTGCCAGCAGCCCCACAGACAATAGATCACCCCTCCACTTT.

The V gene is TRBV10-1, the J gene TRBJ2-4; perhaps TRBD1 as D (6 bases). The CDR3 contains 12 residues. CDR1 WNHNN and CDR2 SYGVQD come from the germline V gene (reference sequence). V shed 6 bases and J shed 9 bases, with 12 bases lying between them. The CDR3 here is CASSPTGGIQYF. The CDR3 DNA is TGCGCCAGCAGCCCGACAGGCGGCATTCAGTACTTC.

This clonotype came up a few times. This chain joins TRBV7-2 and TRBJ1-5; D gene unclear. Germline V gene lookup returns CDR1 SGHTA and CDR2 FQGNSA. The length of the CDR3 is 14 residues. Between the trimmed V and J ends, which lost 2 bases and 6 bases, there was a span of 11 bases. The DNA of the CDR3 is TGTGCCAGCAGCTTAAACGGGATTCGTCAGCCCCAGCATTTT. Translating gives CASSLNGIRQPQHF.

The rearrangement uses TRBV20-1 and TRBJ1-6; the match to TRBD1 covers 7 bases. The CDR3 extends over 13 amino acids. Germline CDR1 is DFQATT and CDR2 is SNEGSKA (reference sequence). Losses at the gene ends were 5 bases for V and 8 bases for J; bases not matched to a gene: 6. CDR3 DNA sequence: TGCAGTGCTGATACAGGGGTCGATTCACCCCTCCACTTT. Translated, it gives CSADTGVDSPLHF.

This rearrangement joins TRBV2 to TRBJ2-3, with D possibly matching TRBD2 (6 bases). Deletions cut 2 bases from V and 5 bases from J, with 11 bases between. Germline V gene sequence: CDR1 SNHLY, CDR2 FYNNEI. This CDR3 comprises 14 residues. The CDR3 nucleotides read TGTGCCAGCAGTGAATCGGGAGCGGGAGATACGCAGTATTTT. It encodes CASSESGAGDTQYF.

CDR3 amino acids: CSVEGTRGSTDTQYF. The CDR3, as DNA: TGCAGCGTCGAGGGGACTCGCGGGTCAACAGATACGCAGTATTTT. V is TRBV29-1 and J is TRBJ2-3, with D perhaps matching TRBD2 (6 bases). The germline V and J ends were trimmed by 6 bases and 3 bases, with 19 bases remaining between them. The CDR3 totals 15 residues. Germline-derived CDR1 and CDR2 are SQVTM and ANQGSEA.

The rearrangement joins TRBV4-3 to TRBJ2-3; TRBD2 is a possible D gene (5 bases). Germline CDR1 is LGHNA and CDR2 is YSLEER. The CDR3 loop spans 15 amino acids. Trimming pared 0 bases from V and 1 base from J, leaving 8 bases between. The CDR3 nucleotides are TGCGCCAGCAGCCAAGACGAGGGCGGCACAGATACGCAGTATTTT. It translates to CASSQDEGGTDTQYF.

The V gene is TRBV20-1, the J gene TRBJ2-7, with 8 positions matching TRBD2. The CDR3 extends over 16 amino acids. In germline, CDR1 is DFQATT, CDR2 SNEGSKA (reference sequence). The V segment lost 6 bases and the J segment 4 bases; nucleotides outside the gene matches: 17. CDR3 protein: CSAQRGGSGRAYEQYF. CDR3 nucleotide sequence: TGCAGTGCCCAACGGGGGGGTAGCGGGCGCGCTTACGAGCAGTACTTC.

This clonotype has just a few counts. The chain couples TRBV6-1 to TRBJ2-1; 7 positions agree with TRBD2. The ends lost 5 bases at V and 4 bases at J; junction bases unmatched: 5. This CDR3 spans 14 amino acids. Germline assignment: CDR1 MNHNS and CDR2 SASEGT. CDR3: CASSRGAGYNEQFF. The CDR3 nucleotides are TGTGCCAGCAGTCGTGGAGCGGGGTACAATGAGCAGTTCTTC.

V is TRBV12-3 or TRBV12-4 and J is TRBJ2-3; TRBD2 might be the D (6 bases). CDR3 length: 15 residues. The V and J ends lost 6 bases and 4 bases respectively, with 17 bases between them. The DNA of the CDR3 is TGTGCCAGCAGCACGGGAGCCCGGGTCCCAGATACGCAGTATTTT. This encodes CASSTGARVPDTQYF.

This clonotype appeared many times. The V gene is TRBV19, the J gene TRBJ1-1; 7 bases agree with TRBD1. This CDR3 has 14 amino acids. V trimming: 2 bases; J trimming: 3 bases; junction bases outside the gene matches: 3. Germline V lookup: CDR1 LNHDA, CDR2 SQIVND (reference sequence). In DNA, the CDR3 is TGTGCCAGTAGTATAATCGACAGGGACACTGAAGCTTTCTTT. This codes for CASSIIDRDTEAFF.